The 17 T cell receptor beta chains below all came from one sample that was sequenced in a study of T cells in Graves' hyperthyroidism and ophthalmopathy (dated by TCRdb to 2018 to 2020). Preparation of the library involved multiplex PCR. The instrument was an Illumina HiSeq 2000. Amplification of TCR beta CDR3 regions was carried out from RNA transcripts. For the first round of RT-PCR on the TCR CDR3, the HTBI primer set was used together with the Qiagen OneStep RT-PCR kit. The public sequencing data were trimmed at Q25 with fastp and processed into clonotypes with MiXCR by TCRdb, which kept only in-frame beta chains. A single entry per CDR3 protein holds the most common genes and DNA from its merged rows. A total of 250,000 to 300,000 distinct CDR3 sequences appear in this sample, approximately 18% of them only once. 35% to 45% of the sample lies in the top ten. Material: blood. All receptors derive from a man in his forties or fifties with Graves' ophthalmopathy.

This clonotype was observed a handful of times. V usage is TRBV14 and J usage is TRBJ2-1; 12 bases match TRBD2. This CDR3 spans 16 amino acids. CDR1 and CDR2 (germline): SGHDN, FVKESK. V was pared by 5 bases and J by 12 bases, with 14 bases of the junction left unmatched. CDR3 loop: CASSFRGLAGISSQFF. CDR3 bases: TGTGCCAGCAGCTTCAGAGGACTAGCGGGAATCAGTTCGCAGTTCTTC.

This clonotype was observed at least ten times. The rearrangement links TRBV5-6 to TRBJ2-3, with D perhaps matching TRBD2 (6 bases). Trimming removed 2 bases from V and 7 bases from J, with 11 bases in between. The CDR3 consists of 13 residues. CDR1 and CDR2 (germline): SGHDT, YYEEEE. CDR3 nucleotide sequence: TGTGCCAGCAGCTTTGGTAGCGGTTATACGCAGTATTTT. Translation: CASSFGSGYTQYF.

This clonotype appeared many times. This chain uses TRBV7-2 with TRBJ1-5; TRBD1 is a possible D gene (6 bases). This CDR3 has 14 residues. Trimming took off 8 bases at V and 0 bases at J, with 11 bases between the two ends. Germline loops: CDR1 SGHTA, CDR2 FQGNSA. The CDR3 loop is CASSWDNSNQPQHF. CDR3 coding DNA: TGTGCCAGCTCGTGGGACAATAGCAATCAGCCCCAGCATTTT. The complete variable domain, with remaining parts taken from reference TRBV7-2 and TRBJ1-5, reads GAGVSQSPSNKVTEKGKDVELRCDPISGHTALYWYRQSLGQGLEFLIYFQGNSAPDKSGLPSDRFSAERTGGSVSTLTIQRTQQEDSAVYLCASSWDNSNQPQHFGDGTRLSIL.

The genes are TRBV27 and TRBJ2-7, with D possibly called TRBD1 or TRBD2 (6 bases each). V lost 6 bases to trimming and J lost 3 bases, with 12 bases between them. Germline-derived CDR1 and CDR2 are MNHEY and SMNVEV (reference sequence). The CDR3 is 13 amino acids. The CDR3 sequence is CASRGGSDYEQYF. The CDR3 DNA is TGTGCCAGCAGGGGGGGCAGCGACTACGAGCAGTACTTC.

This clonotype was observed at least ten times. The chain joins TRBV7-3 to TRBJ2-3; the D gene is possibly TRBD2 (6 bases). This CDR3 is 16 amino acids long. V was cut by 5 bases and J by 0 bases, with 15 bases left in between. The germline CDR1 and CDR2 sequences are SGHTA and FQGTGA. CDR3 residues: CASSLAGGSSTDTQYF. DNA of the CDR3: TGTGCCAGCAGCCTAGCCGGGGGAAGTAGCACAGATACGCAGTATTTT.

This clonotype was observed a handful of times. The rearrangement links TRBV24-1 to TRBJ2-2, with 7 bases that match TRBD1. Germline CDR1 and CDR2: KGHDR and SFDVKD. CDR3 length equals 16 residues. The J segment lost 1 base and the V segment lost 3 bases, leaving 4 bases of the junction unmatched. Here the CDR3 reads CATSDKGQKNTGELFF. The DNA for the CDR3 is TGTGCCACCAGTGATAAGGGACAGAAGAACACCGGGGAGCTGTTTTTT.

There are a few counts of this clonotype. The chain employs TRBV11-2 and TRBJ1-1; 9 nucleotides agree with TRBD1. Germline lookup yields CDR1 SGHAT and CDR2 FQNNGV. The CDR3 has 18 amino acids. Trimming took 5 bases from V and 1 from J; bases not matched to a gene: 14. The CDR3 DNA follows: TGTGCCAGCAGCCCCACCGGGACAGGGTACCGACCGAACACTGAAGCTTTCTTT. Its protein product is CASSPTGTGYRPNTEAFF.

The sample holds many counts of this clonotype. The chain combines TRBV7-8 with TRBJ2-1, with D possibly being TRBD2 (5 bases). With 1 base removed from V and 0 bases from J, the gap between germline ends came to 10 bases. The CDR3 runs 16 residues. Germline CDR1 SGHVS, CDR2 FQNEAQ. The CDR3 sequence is CASSLVPAASYNEQFF. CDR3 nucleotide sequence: TGTGCCAGCAGCTTAGTCCCAGCGGCCTCCTACAATGAGCAGTTCTTC.

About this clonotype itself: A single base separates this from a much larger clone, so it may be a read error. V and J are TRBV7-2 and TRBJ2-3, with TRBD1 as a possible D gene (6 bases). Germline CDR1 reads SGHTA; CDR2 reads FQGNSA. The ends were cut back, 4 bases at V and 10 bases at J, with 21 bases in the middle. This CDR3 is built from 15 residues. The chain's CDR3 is CASSSNRVGADAQYF. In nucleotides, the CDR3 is TGTGCCAGCAGCTCCAACAGGGTAGGAGCCGATGCGCAGTATTTT.

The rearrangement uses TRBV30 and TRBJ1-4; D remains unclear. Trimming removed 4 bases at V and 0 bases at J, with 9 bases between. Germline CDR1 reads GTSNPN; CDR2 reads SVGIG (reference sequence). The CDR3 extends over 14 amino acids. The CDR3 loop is CAWKRFATNEKLFF. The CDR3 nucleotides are TGTGCCTGGAAGCGGTTTGCAACTAATGAAAAACTGTTTTTT. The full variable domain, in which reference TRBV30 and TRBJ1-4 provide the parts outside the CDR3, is SQTIHQWPATLVQPVGSPLSLECTVEGTSNPNLYWYRQAAGRGLQLLFYSVGIGQISSEVPQNLSASRPQDRQFILSSKKLLLSDSGFYLCAWKRFATNEKLFFGSGTQLSVL.

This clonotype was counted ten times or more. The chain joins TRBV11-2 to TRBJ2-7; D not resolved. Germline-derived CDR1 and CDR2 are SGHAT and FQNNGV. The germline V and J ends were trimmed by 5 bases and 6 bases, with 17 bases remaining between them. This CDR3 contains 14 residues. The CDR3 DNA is TGTGCCAGCAGCGCCCCCTGGGGAATCGGCGAGCAGTACTTC. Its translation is CASSAPWGIGEQYF.

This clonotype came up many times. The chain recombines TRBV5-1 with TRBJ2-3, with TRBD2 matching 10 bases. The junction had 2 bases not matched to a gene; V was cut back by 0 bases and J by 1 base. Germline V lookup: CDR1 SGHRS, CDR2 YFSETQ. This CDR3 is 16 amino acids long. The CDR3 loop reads CASSLAGTSGTDTQYF. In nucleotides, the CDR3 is TGCGCCAGCAGCTTGGCCGGGACTAGCGGCACAGATACGCAGTATTTT.

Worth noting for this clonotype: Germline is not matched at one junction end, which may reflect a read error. The chain's CDR3 is CASSPGSQETQCF. The CDR3 DNA reads TGTGCCAGCTCACCCGGATCCCAAGAGACCCAGTGCTTC. The chain carries TRBV18 and TRBJ2-5, with D unresolved. Germline V gives CDR1 KGHSH, CDR2 LQKENI. CDR3 length equals 13 residues.

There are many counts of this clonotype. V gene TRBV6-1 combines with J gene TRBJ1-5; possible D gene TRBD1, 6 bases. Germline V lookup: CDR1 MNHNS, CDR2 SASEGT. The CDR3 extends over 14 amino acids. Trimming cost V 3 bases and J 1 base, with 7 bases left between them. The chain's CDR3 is CASSDRGSNQPQHF. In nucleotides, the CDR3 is TGTGCCAGCAGTGACAGGGGCAGCAATCAGCCCCAGCATTTT.

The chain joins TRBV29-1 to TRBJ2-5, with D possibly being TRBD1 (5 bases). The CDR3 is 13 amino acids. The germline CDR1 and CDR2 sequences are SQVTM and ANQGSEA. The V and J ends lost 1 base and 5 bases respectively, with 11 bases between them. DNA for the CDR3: TGCAGCGTTGAAGGGACATTGTGGGAGACCCAGTACTTC. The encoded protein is CSVEGTLWETQYF.

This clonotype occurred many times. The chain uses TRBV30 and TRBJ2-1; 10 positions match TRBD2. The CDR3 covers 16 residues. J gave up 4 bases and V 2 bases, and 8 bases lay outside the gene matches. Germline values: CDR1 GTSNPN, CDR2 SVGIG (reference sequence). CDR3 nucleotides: TGTGCCTGGAGTCCCCTAGCGGGAGTGGAGTACAATGAGCAGTTCTTC. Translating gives CAWSPLAGVEYNEQFF. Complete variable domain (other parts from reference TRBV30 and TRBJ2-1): SQTIHQWPATLVQPVGSPLSLECTVEGTSNPNLYWYRQAAGRGLQLLFYSVGIGQISSEVPQNLSASRPQDRQFILSSKKLLLSDSGFYLCAWSPLAGVEYNEQFFGPGTRLTVL.

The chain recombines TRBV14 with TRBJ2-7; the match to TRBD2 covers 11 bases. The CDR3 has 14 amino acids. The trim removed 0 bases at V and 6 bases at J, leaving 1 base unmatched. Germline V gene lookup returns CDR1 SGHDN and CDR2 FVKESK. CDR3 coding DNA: TGTGCCAGCAGCCAAGAGCTAGCGGGAGGCGAGCAGTACTTC. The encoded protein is CASSQELAGGEQYF. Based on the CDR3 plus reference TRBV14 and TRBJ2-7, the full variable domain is EAGVTQFPSHSVIEKGQTVTLRCDPISGHDNLYWYRRVMGKEIKFLLHFVKESKQDESGMPNNRFLAERTGGTYSTLKVQPAELEDSGVYFCASSQELAGGEQYFGPGTRLTVT.